Below, one TCR beta chain is given with its context. What it recognizes is unknown. This table comes from immunoSEQ multiplex PCR, and its TCRdb copy is limited to in-frame clones, with some not included. This sample has about 100,000 clones, with about 87% found just once. This specimen belongs to a study of identifying expanded T cells in peripheral blood. The study, taken as a whole, reports: Clone count variance between approximately two-week samples rose with total template count.

Germline CDR1 is DFQATT and CDR2 is SNEGSKA (reference sequence). The V end lost 5 bases, the J end lost 8 bases, and 9 bases lay between the germline ends. The CDR3 runs to 10 residues. The receptor's source is a person aged 18 to 70 in good health. Specimen: blood. V is TRBV20-1 and J is TRBJ1-2, with D hard to call. The CDR3 DNA reads as TGCAGTGCTTATAGAGTAGGCTACACCTTC. Amino acids: CSAYRVGYTF.